This T cell receptor (beta chain) is from a study of Graves' ophthalmopathy and Graves' hyperthyroidism (dated by TCRdb to between 2018 and 2020). Study-wide context: Peripheral blood was collected at initial diagnosis, before any treatment. T-cell repertoires of thyroid tissue and blood were compared in over 5 hyperthyroidism patients. The study used signatures of the TCR beta repertoire to tell Graves' ophthalmopathy apart from Graves' hyperthyroidism and to predict which patients would progress to ophthalmopathy. In total, 135 blood samples were TCR-sequenced: around 42 ophthalmopathy, some 75 hyperthyroidism and roughly 17 hyperthyroidism-to-ophthalmopathy patients. Following sample collection, hyperthyroidism patients were given methimazole at a starting dose of 30 mg daily, and ophthalmopathy patients were given high-dose intravenous methylprednisolone. For independent validation, a separate cohort was made up of 18 hyperthyroidism patients plus 17 patients who later progressed from hyperthyroidism to ophthalmopathy. To explore V-J signatures distinguishing ophthalmopathy from hyperthyroidism, a discovery set of about a hundred patients (fewer than 45 ophthalmopathy, 57 stable hyperthyroidism) was enrolled. Findings and caveats that apply to the study as a whole: Most expanded thyroid clonotypes with a frequency above 0.001 also appeared in blood, which suggests that blood repertoires may reflect the immune response in the thyroid. In validation, the model predicted ophthalmopathy progression with 55% to 71% sensitivity and approximately 78% specificity; some twelve predicted patients were CT-confirmed with GO in a median of about 7.1 months. In cross-validation, the 13-signature model distinguished ophthalmopathy from stable hyperthyroidism with more than 85% sensitivity and around 81% specificity, while in the test set the corresponding values were about 79% and 69%. Sample size was not predetermined statistically, and investigators were not blinded to group allocation.

Ophthalmopathy patients had moderately to severely active disease, Clinical Activity Score of at least 3, NOSPECS grade of at least 4, and disease duration under 3 months. Patients with other autoimmune diseases, uncontrolled infections, pregnancy or lactation were excluded. Clinical symptoms, serum thyroxine, TRAb, thyroid ultrasound and orbital computed tomography formed the basis of the diagnosis. Ficoll-Paque density gradient centrifugation was used to isolate PBMCs from around 10 ml of fresh peripheral blood. Trizol reagent was used to extract the total RNA, and its quality was then checked on an Agilent 2100 Bioanalyzer. This clonotype has just a few counts. Which antigen it targets is not known. The record has no base qualities; no much larger clone is one base away. For repertoire sequencing, TCR beta CDR3 regions were amplified from RNA transcripts. The first round was an RT-PCR using HTBI primers with the Qiagen OneStep RT-PCR kit, and this first round was followed by a second-round multiplex PCR, then size selection and purification. Libraries were sequenced on an Illumina HiSeq2000 using paired-end 100 bp reads. Concerning the study's data processing: SOAPnuke was used for read processing, and reads with adapters, uncalled bases, a mean Phred below 15, or no exact constant-primer or identifier match were discarded. High-quality paired reads were merged with COPE v1.2.5. Unique nucleotide sequences were defined as clonotypes and aligned to IMGT TRB V, D and J references using MiTCR v1.1. Only V-J combinations with frequency above 0.0001 were analysed, covering about 99% of repertoires. For each V-J combination, a TCR clonal expansion and chaos score was defined as F50 clonal expansion divided by the chaos observed in the TCRdist matrix. Welch's t-statistics and random forest were used to narrow the features down to about a dozen V-J combinations, which were then fed into a naive Bayes classifier. The similarity between thyroid and blood repertoires was quantified using the Morisita-Horn index. TCRdb took the public reads, trimmed them with fastp at Q25, ran MiXCR for clone calling and kept in-frame beta chains. Rows merge per CDR3 protein into single entries with the most common DNA and genes. The V and J calls were determined by TCRdb, not by the authors. The sample table shows around 660,000 distinct CDR3 sequences, and under 50% are seen once. Clones ranked in the top ten supply roughly 3.5% of the sample.

The source of this sequence is an adult man with Graves' ophthalmopathy. Input material: peripheral blood.

The DNA reads TGTGCCAGCAGTTTATGGGGACCGTCTAGCTCACCCCTCCACTTT. Its protein is CASSLWGPSSSPLHF. Here the chain combines TRBV27 and TRBJ1-6; 5 matching bases give a weak D call of TRBD1. Its CDR3 holds 15 amino acids, cysteine through phenylalanine. Of the read, only the CDR3 DNA is kept; its 45 bases are in frame from base 1. The germline V gene (reference sequence) specifies MNHEY as CDR1 and SMNVEV as CDR2. V was cut back by 1 base and J by 10 bases, leaving a gap of 14 bases between them.